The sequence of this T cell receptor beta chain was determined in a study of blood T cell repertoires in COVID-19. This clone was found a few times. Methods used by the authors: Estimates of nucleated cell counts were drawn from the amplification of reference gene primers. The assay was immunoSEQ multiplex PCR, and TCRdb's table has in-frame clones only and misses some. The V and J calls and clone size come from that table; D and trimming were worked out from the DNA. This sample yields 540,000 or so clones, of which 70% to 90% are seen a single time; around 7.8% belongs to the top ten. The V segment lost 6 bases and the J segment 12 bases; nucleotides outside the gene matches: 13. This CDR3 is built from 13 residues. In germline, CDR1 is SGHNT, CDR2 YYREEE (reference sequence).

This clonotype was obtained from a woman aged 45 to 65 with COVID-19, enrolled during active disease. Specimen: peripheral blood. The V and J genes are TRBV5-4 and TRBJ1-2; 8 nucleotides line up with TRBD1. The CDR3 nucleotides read TGTGCCAGCAATTTGCAGGGGGCCCCGCGGAACACCTTC. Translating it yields CASNLQGAPRNTF.